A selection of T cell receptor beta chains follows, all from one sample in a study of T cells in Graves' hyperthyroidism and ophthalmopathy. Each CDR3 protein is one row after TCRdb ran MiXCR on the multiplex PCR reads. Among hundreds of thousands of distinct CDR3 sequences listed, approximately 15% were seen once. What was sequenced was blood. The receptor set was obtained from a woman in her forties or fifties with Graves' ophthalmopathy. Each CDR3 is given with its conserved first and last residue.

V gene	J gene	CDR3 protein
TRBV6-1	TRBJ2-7	CASSNTGTGVAEQYF
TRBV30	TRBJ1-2	CAVVGRGRGGYTF
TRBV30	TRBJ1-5	CAWATHSNQPQHF
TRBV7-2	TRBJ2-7	CASSRRAGLPPVEQYF
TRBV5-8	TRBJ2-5	CASSLEVGRIEAQYF
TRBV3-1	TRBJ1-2	CANSQVYTGRNGYTF
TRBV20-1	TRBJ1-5	CSARVGSQPQHF
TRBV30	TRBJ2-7	CAWSLGQGHEQYF
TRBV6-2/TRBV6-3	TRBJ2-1	CASSPDRGSDNEQFF
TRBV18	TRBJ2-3	CASSPTGQGFTDTQYF
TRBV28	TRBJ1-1	CASSFHLVAFF
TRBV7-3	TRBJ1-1	CASSSYPGGLTEAFF
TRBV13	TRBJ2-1	CASSKLAASSYNEQFF
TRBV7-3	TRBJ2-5	CASSLSGGAETQYF
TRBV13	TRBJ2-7	CASSLGSYRVGNEQYF
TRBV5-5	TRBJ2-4	CASSLREQGGILAKNIQYF
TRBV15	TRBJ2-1	CATSRETGSSYNEQFF
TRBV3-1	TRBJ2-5	CASSLTSLETQYF
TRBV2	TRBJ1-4	CASSEALEGEKLLF
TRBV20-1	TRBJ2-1	CSAPPRTSVYNKQFF
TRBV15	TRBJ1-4	CATSRERGTNEKLFF
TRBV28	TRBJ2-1	CASGQFASLYNEQFF
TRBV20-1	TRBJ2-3	CSARDGASGRLSTDTQYF
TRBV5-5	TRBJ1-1	CASRFGSALGGKNTEAFF
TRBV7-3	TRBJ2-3	CASSLSSGVRDTQYF